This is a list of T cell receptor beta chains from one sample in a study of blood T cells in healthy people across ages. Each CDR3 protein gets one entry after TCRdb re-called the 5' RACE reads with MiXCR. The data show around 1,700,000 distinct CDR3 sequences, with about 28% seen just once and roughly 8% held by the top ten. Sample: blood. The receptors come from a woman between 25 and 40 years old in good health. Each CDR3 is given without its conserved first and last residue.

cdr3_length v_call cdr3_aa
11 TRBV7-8 ASSTRGLYGYT
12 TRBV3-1 ASSPRGAADTQY
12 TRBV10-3 AISEQGMDDTQY
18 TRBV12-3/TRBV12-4 ASSPKGADRAGLMYYGYT
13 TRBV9 ASSVVEGATGELF
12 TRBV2 ASSEGAENYGYT
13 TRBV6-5 ASLRGTGQNTEAF
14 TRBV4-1 ASRKTPFPGANVLT
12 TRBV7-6 ASSLGSETYEQY
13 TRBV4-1 ASSQEGVSYNEQF
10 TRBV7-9 ASTSRSYEQY
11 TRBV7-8 ASSDSRKYEQY
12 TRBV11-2 ASSLVGGAATQY
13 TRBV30 AWSPGTGYSYEQY
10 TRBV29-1 SGRVVNTEAF
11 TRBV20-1 SARVAGGSRGY
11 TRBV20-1 SADSPTSYEQY
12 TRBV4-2 ASSQDLDRNGYT
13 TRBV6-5 ASSLKNGQGGELF
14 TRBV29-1 SAEGQRGGRADTQY
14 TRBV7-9 ASSPPVGTSNNEQF
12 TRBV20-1 SARPLAGKDTQY
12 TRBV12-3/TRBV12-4 ASSIHRGRDEQY
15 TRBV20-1 SARETAGTSVDNEQF
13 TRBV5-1 ASSPSGASADEQF
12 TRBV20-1 SATTGEENQPQH
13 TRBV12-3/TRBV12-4 ASSSMTVGGTEAF
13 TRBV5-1 ASSRRAGESGEQF
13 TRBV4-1 ASSPLRRGNTEAF
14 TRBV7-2 ASSFALAGNTDTQY
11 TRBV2 ASMGDSNQPQH